The clone carrying this T cell receptor beta chain was observed once. The data were obtained in a study of blood T cell repertoires in COVID-19. Whole-study context: COVID-19 samples collected from the United States, Italy and Spain covered acute and convalescent phases. PBMCs, B-cell-depleted T cells, or T cells provided the cDNA or gDNA that made up the material.

Original analysis: Reference gene primer amplification gave nucleated cell count estimates. The table came from immunoSEQ multiplex PCR; TCRdb's copy has only in-frame clones and leaves some out. That table furnishes V, J and clone size, whereas the DNA furnished D and trimming. The repertoire holds around 260,000 clones, with around 89% as singletons. The CDR3 has 15 amino acids. Germline V gene sequence: CDR1 MNHEY, CDR2 SVGAGI. V lost 6 bases and J 8 bases, leaving 22 bases between the germline ends. The gene calls are TRBV6-5 and TRBJ1-2, with D possibly being TRBD1 (5 bases). The TCR originated in a man aged 55 to 70 who had recovered from COVID-19. Sequences were obtained from peripheral blood. DNA for the CDR3: TGTGCCAGCAGGAACGTGGCCGGGGGGGTTTACGGCTACACCTTC. Amino acids: CASRNVAGGVYGYTF.